The clone carrying this T cell receptor beta chain was picked up a small number of times. This entry belongs to a study of blood T cells in healthy people across ages. V was clipped by 4 bases and J by 6 bases, with 12 bases between them. This CDR3 is built from 13 residues. Germline CDR1 is SGHTA and CDR2 is FQGNSA. Combining a sample-barcoded 5' primer with a J-beta primer mix, a second PCR ran for 7 to 11 cycles. One entry per CDR3 protein, called by TCRdb with MiXCR from the 5' RACE reads. The repertoire holds 1,300,000 or so distinct CDR3 sequences, with 55% to 75% as singletons. The sequence was collected from a man aged 18 to 30 in good health. Source material: blood. This chain joins TRBV7-2 and TRBJ1-2; D gene uncertain. CDR3 in DNA: TGTGCCAGCAGCTCACCCCTTCGTCATGGCTACACCTTC. Translated, it gives CASSSPLRHGYTF.